Detailed here is one T cell receptor beta chain. Its antigen is undetermined. This record belongs to a study of OX40 agonist ivuxolimab in advanced cancers. Study information: A male proportion of under 90% was recorded, with mean age approximately 56 years and range about 20 to 79. Notes on the study in general: On average, CD8+ T cells had more expanded clones than CD4+. Also showing low normalized T-cell clonal expansion were some of the nonresponders.

Trimming cost V 0 bases and J 1 base, with 9 bases left between them. The CDR3 has 15 amino acids. CDR1 and CDR2 from the germline V gene are SGHTA and FQGNSA. Generated by immunoSEQ multiplex PCR, the TCRdb table keeps only in-frame clones and is missing some. The sample yields 55,000 to 80,000 clones, 85% to 90% seen once. V gene TRBV7-2 combines with J gene TRBJ1-1, with D tentatively TRBD1 (6 bases). The sample here was CD4+ or CD8+ T cells sorted from blood, taken in a trial of the OX40 agonist ivuxolimab. This receptor was taken from an adult with an advanced solid tumor such as melanoma, head and neck, liver or kidney cancer. CDR3: CASSLAGGPNTEAFF. Here the CDR3 DNA reads TGTGCCAGCAGCTTAGCGGGGGGGCCGAACACTGAAGCTTTCTTT.